This TCR beta chain was recorded in a study of vaccination and CD4 T cells after COVID-19. Worth noting for this clonotype: Its cognate antigen is unknown.

The Oncomine TCR Beta short-read assay sequenced DNA from cultured CD4+ T cells. In TCRdb, the PCR reads were re-called with MiXCR into one record per CDR3 protein. The table includes roughly 11,000 distinct CDR3 sequences, 45% detected once. The CDR3 loop spans 17 amino acids. In germline, CDR1 is MNHNS, CDR2 SASEGT. V gave up 7 bases and J gave up 7 bases; unmatched junction bases: 18. The treatment here: 10-day PBMC culture with coronavirus spike peptide pools or control peptides (ViraFEST assay). The gene calls are TRBV6-1 and TRBJ2-3; 9 bases are a match to TRBD2. This TCR came from a human donor with COVID-19. Sequences were derived from cultured CD4+ T cells from blood, sampled after SARS-CoV-2 vaccination. This CDR3 reads CASKSGGPLTGENTQYF. CDR3 bases: TGTGCCAGCAAAAGCGGGGGGCCATTGACCGGGGAGAATACGCAGTATTTT.